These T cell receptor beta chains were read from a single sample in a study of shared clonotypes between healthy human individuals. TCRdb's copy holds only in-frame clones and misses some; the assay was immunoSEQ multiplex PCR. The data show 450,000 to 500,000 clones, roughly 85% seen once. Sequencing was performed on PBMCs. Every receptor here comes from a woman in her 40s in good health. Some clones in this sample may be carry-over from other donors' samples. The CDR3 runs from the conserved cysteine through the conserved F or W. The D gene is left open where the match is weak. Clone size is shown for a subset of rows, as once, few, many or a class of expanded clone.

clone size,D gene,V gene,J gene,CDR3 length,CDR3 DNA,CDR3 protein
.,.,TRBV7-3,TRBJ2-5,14,TGTGCCAGCAGCTTAGCGTTGCAGGGGATGGACCAGTACTTC,CASSLALQGMDQYF
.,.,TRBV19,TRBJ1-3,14,TGTGCCAGACCTACAGGGAGCCGAGAAAACACCATATATTTT,CARPTGSRENTIYF
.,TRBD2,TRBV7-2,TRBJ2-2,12,TGTGCCAGCAGTTTTCTAGCGGGAGAACTGTTTTTT,CASSFLAGELFF
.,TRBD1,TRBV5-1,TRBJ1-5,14,TGCGCCAGCAGCTTTACAGGGGGCGATCAGCCCCAGCATTTT,CASSFTGGDQPQHF
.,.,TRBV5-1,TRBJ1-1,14,TGCGCCAGCGTGGCCCAGGGCATGAACACTGAAGCTTTCTTT,CASVAQGMNTEAFF
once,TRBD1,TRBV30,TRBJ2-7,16,TGTGCCTGGAGACGAAAGGACCGGGACAGGGGAGTCGAGCAGTACTTC,CAWRRKDRDRGVEQYF
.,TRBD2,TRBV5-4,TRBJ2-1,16,TGTGCCAGCAGCTTGCGGGCTAGCGGGGACTACAATGAGCAGTTCTTC,CASSLRASGDYNEQFF
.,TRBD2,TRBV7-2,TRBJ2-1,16,TGTGCCAGCAGCTTAGCGTCTAGCGGGAGATTACATGAGCAGTTCTTC,CASSLASSGRLHEQFF
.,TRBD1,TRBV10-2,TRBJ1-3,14,TGCGCCAGCAGGACAGGGGAGGCGGGAAACACCATATATTTT,CASRTGEAGNTIYF
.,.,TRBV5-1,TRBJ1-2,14,TGCGCCAGCAGCTTGGAGGGTAAGGGCCTTGGCTACACCTTC,CASSLEGKGLGYTF
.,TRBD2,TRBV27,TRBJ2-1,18,TGTGCCAGCAGTTTAAGCCCCAATAGCGGGAGTAGGGATAATGAGCAGTTCTTC,CASSLSPNSGSRDNEQFF
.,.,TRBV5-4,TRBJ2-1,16,TGTGCCAGCAGCCCTCCCCTCGGTTCTTTGTACAATGAGCAGTTCTTC,CASSPPLGSLYNEQFF
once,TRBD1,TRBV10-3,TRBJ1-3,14,TGTGCCATCAGCGGGACAGCCTCTGGAAACACCATATATTTT,CAISGTASGNTIYF
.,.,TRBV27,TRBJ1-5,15,TGTGCCAGCAGTTTAGTAGGGGGTAGCAATCAGCCCCAGCATTTT,CASSLVGGSNQPQHF
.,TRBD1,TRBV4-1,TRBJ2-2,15,TGCGCCAGCAGACGGGACAGGGGAAGGACCGGGGAGCTGTTTTTT,CASRRDRGRTGELFF
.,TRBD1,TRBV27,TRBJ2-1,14,TGTGCCAGCAGTCCGGGACAGGGGGAAAGCGAGCAGTTCTTC,CASSPGQGESEQFF
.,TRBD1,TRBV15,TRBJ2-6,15,TGTGCCACCAGCACCAGGGGGTCTGGGGCCAACGTCCTGACTTTC,CATSTRGSGANVLTF
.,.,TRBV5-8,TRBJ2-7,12,TGTGCCAGCAGCAGAAGGTGGGGCGAGCAGTACTTC,CASSRRWGEQYF
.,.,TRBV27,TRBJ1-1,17,TGTGCCAGCAGTTTATCGATTGGCCCGGCGGGAGTCACTGAAGCTTTCTTT,CASSLSIGPAGVTEAFF
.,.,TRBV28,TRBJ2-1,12,TGTGCCAGCAGTTTAACCAGGGGTGAGCAGTTCTTC,CASSLTRGEQFF
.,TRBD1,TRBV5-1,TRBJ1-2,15,TGCGCCAGCAGCCGGTCGGGGGACAGGACCTATGGCTACACCTTC,CASSRSGDRTYGYTF
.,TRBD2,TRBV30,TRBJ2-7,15,TGTGCCTGGAGTTTACTGGGACTAGCGGGAGGCGAGCAGTACTTC,CAWSLLGLAGGEQYF
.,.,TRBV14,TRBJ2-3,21,TGTGCCAGCAGCCGGCCATGGACAGGGTATGCGACTAGCGGAAGCACAGATACGCAGTATTTT,CASSRPWTGYATSGSTDTQYF
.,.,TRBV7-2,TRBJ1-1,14,TGTGCCAGCAGCCGCACCCCAGGGAACACTGAAGCTTTCTTT,CASSRTPGNTEAFF
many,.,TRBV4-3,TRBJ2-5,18,TGCGCCAGCAGCCAAGGAGAGACAGGCCCCTCTGGGGGAGAGACCCAGTACTTC,CASSQGETGPSGGETQYF
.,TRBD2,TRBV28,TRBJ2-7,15,TGTGCCAGCAGGCCACTAGCGGGAGGAGCATACGAGCAGTACTTC,CASRPLAGGAYEQYF
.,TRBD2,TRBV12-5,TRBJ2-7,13,TGTGCTAGTAAATATTGGGAGGGAGATAAGCAGTACTTC,CASKYWEGDKQYF
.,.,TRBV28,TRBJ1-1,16,TGTGCCAGCAGTTCAAGCCTGACTGGGGAAAACACTGAAGCTTTCTTT,CASSSSLTGENTEAFF
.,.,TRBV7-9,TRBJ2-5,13,TGTGCCAGCAGCCCACAGGGTGGAAAGACCCAGTACTTC,CASSPQGGKTQYF
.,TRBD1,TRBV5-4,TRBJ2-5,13,TGTGCCAGCAGCATGGACAGGGAGGAGACCCAGTACTTC,CASSMDREETQYF
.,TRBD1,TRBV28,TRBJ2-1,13,TGTGCCAGCGGACAGGGGGTGTACAATGAGCAGTTCTTC,CASGQGVYNEQFF
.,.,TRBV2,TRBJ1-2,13,TGTGCCAGCAGAGCCACCCTTAACTATGGCTACACCTTC,CASRATLNYGYTF
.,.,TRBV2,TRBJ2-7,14,TGTGCCAGCAGTGTTGACAGAATCTCCTACGAGCAGTACTTC,CASSVDRISYEQYF
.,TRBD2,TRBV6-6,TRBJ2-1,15,TGTGCCAGCAGTTACTTACTAGCGGGGTACAATGAGCAGTTCTTC,CASSYLLAGYNEQFF
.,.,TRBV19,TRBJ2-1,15,TGTGCCAGTAGTATTGGAGGGGGCGCCGGCAATGAGCAGTTCTTC,CASSIGGGAGNEQFF
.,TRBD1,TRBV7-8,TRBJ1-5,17,TGTGCCAGCAGCTTAGTTGGGGACAGGGGGGGGAATCAGCCCCAGCATTTT,CASSLVGDRGGNQPQHF
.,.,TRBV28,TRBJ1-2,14,TGTGCCAGCAGCCCGGGAGTTGACCTATATGGCTACACCTTC,CASSPGVDLYGYTF
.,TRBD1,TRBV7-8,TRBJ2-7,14,TGTGCCAGCAGCTTATGGGGACAGAGCTACGAGCAGTACTTC,CASSLWGQSYEQYF
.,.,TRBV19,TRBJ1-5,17,TGTGCCAGTAGTATAGTGAGGACAGCCCGTCTTAATCAGCCCCAGCATTTT,CASSIVRTARLNQPQHF
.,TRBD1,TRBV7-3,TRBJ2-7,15,TGTGCCAGCAGCTTAAGATCCGGGGACAGTTACGAGCAGTACTTC,CASSLRSGDSYEQYF
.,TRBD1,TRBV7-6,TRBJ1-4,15,TGTGCCAGCAGCTTAGGGACAGGGGCTAATGAAAAACTGTTTTTT,CASSLGTGANEKLFF
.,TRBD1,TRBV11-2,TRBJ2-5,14,TGTGCCAGCAGCCCAGGGGGCCGGGGGGAGACCCAGTACTTC,CASSPGGRGETQYF
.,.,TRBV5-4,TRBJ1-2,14,TGTGCCAGCAGCTTGGACCCTGGGAACTATGGCTACACCTTC,CASSLDPGNYGYTF
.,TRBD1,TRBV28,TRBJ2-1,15,TGTGCCAGCAACGACGGTGGACTTGAGGGGGCGGAGCAGTTCTTC,CASNDGGLEGAEQFF